Each of the 26 T cell receptor beta chains below was sequenced from the same sample in a study of cytomegalovirus exposure and HLA in healthy donors. With 60 Vbeta and 13 Jbeta primers, the PCR was carried out. Using immunoSEQ multiplex PCR, the repertoire was profiled, and TCRdb retains in-frame clones only, with some absent. There are 150,000 to 200,000 clones in the sample; about 70% occur only once, and around 4.5% lies in the top ten. The sequenced sample consisted of PBMCs. The receptors derive from a woman under 30 in good health and CMV-seropositive.

The chain employs TRBV27 and TRBJ2-7, with 8 bases identical to TRBD2. The CDR3 sequence is 15 residues long. The germline V gene has CDR1 MNHEY and CDR2 SMNVEV (reference sequence). V shed 2 bases and J 4 bases; nucleotides not matched to a gene: 7. CDR3 sequence: CASSLKWTSQYEQYF. The CDR3 region has the DNA TGTGCCAGCAGTTTAAAATGGACTAGCCAGTACGAGCAGTACTTC.

The CDR3 DNA is TGCGCCAGCAAAGGGGGGACAGGAGCGCAGAACTATGGCTACACCTTC. Its translation is CASKGGTGAQNYGYTF. This chain joins TRBV5-1 and TRBJ1-2; 8 bases map to TRBD1. Trimming removed 6 bases from V and 2 bases from J; junction bases left unmatched: 12. The CDR3 length is 16 residues. Looked up from germline, CDR1 is SGHRS and CDR2 is YFSETQ.

The rearrangement links TRBV18 to TRBJ2-2; D may be TRBD1 (5 bases). This CDR3 contains 14 residues. The V and J ends lost 8 bases and 0 bases respectively, with 10 bases between them. Germline CDR1 KGHSH, CDR2 LQKENI. The CDR3 DNA reads TGTGCCAGCCTGACAGCTACGAACACCGGGGAGCTGTTTTTT. This gives the protein CASLTATNTGELFF.

The chain combines TRBV14 with TRBJ2-5; a possible D gene is TRBD1 (6 bases). The CDR3 consists of 15 residues. CDR1 and CDR2 from the germline V gene are SGHDN and FVKESK. With 4 bases removed from V and 5 bases from J, the gap between germline ends came to 17 bases. CDR3 protein: CASSRTAGGIETQYF. CDR3 nucleotides: TGTGCCAGCAGCCGGACAGCTGGTGGTATTGAGACCCAGTACTTC. Variable domain in full (rest from reference TRBV14 and TRBJ2-5): EAGVTQFPSHSVIEKGQTVTLRCDPISGHDNLYWYRRVMGKEIKFLLHFVKESKQDESGMPNNRFLAERTGGTYSTLKVQPAELEDSGVYFCASSRTAGGIETQYFGPGTRLLVL.

This clone was recorded a few times. CDR3 DNA sequence: TGCGCCAGCCGAGGGACTAGCGGGACCTACGAGCAGTACTTC. Protein product: CASRGTSGTYEQYF. The chain uses TRBV5-1 and TRBJ2-7; 13 bases line up with TRBD2. The junction had 3 bases not matched to a gene; V was cut back by 7 bases and J by 2 bases. The germline gives CDR1 SGHRS, CDR2 YFSETQ. The CDR3 runs to 14 residues.

The CDR3 loop reads CASQRGQETQYF. The CDR3 DNA reads as TGTGCCAGCCAGCGGGGACAAGAGACCCAGTACTTC. This chain connects TRBV2 to TRBJ2-5; 7 bases agree with TRBD2. Germline V gives CDR1 SNHLY, CDR2 FYNNEI. The CDR3 length is 12 residues. After removal of 8 bases from V and 2 bases from J, the junction contained 2 bases not matched to a gene.

V and J are TRBV7-3 and TRBJ2-3; perhaps TRBD1 as D (6 bases). V lost 0 bases to trimming and J lost 4 bases, with 11 bases between them. The CDR3 is 15 residues long. The V gene's germline CDR1 is SGHTA and CDR2 FQGTGA. The CDR3 DNA sequence: TGTGCCAGCAGCTTAACGGACAGTATGTCAGATACGCAGTATTTT. It translates to CASSLTDSMSDTQYF. Using reference TRBV7-3 and TRBJ2-3 for the parts outside the CDR3, the full variable domain is GAGVSQTPSNKVTEKGKYVELRCDPISGHTALYWYRQSLGQGPEFLIYFQGTGAADDSGLPNDRFFAVRPEGSVSTLKIQRTERGDSAVYLCASSLTDSMSDTQYFGPGTRLTVL.

This sequence joins TRBV12-5 and TRBJ2-5; TRBD1 matches 7 bases. V shed 6 bases, J shed 2 bases, and the junction held 6 bases outside the gene matches. Per the germline V gene, CDR1 is LGHNT and CDR2 is FRNRAP. There are 14 residues in the CDR3. CDR3 sequence (DNA): TGTGCTAGTGGCTCGGGGACAGCACAAGAGACCCAGTACTTC. Its protein product is CASGSGTAQETQYF.

The V gene is TRBV19, the J gene TRBJ2-3; 8 positions match TRBD1. The length of the CDR3 is 17 residues. The V and J ends lost 0 bases and 5 bases, in that order; junction bases with no gene match: 10. CDR1 and CDR2 from the germline V gene are LNHDA and SQIVND (reference sequence). The CDR3 bases are TGTGCCAGTAGTATAGATCACGCGCAGGGGGCGTTAGATACGCAGTATTTT. It is translated as CASSIDHAQGALDTQYF. The full variable domain, completed using reference TRBV19 and TRBJ2-3, is DGGITQSPKYLFRKEGQNVTLSCEQNLNHDAMYWYRQDPGQGLRLIYYSQIVNDFQKGDIAEGYSVSREKKESFPLTVTSAQKNPTAFYLCASSIDHAQGALDTQYFGPGTRLTVL.

The chain combines TRBV7-2 with TRBJ2-1; weak D call: TRBD2 (6 bases). The CDR3 consists of 17 residues. Germline V gene data show CDR1 as SGHTA and CDR2 as FQGNSA. Trimming cost V 1 base and J 6 bases, with 19 bases left between them. CDR3 amino acids: CASSLGGSSEGTNEQFF. The CDR3 DNA sequence: TGTGCCAGCAGCTTAGGGGGATCTAGCGAGGGTACCAATGAGCAGTTCTTC. Drawing the rest from reference TRBV7-2 and TRBJ2-1, the complete variable domain is GAGVSQSPSNKVTEKGKDVELRCDPISGHTALYWYRQSLGQGLEFLIYFQGNSAPDKSGLPSDRFSAERTGGSVSTLTIQRTQQEDSAVYLCASSLGGSSEGTNEQFFGPGTRLTVL.

The chain uses TRBV30 and TRBJ2-1; 7 bases fit TRBD2. The junction had 7 bases not matched to a gene; V was cut back by 3 bases and J by 8 bases. The CDR3 totals 13 residues. Germline CDR1 and CDR2: GTSNPN and SVGIG (reference sequence). CDR3 nucleotide sequence: TGTGCCTGGAGCATGGGGGAGGGCTATGAGCAGTTCTTC. This encodes CAWSMGEGYEQFF.

V usage is TRBV5-4 and J usage is TRBJ2-2; a possible D gene is TRBD2 (6 bases). CDR3 length: 15 residues. V lost 2 bases to trimming and J lost 4 bases, with 12 bases between them. Germline V gene lookup returns CDR1 SGHNT and CDR2 YYREEE (reference sequence). The CDR3 reads CASSLGQGLTGELFF. The CDR3, as DNA: TGTGCCAGCAGCTTAGGTCAGGGACTCACCGGGGAGCTGTTTTTT.

The chain is built from TRBV11-3 and TRBJ2-3; 11 bases align to TRBD2. V trimming: 5 bases; J trimming: 5 bases; junction bases outside the gene matches: 6. The V gene's germline CDR1 is SGHNT and CDR2 YENEEA. The CDR3 length is 15 residues. As DNA, the CDR3 is TGTGCCAGCAGCCTTAGCGGGGGGGCCCAAGATACGCAGTATTTT. Amino acid sequence: CASSLSGGAQDTQYF.

This sequence joins TRBV6-5 and TRBJ1-2, with no clear D. The germline gives CDR1 MNHEY, CDR2 SVGAGI. This CDR3 region has 12 residues. Trimming removed 0 bases from V and 8 bases from J, with 7 bases in between. In DNA form, the CDR3 reads TGTGCCAGCAGTTACTCGGCAGGCGGCTACACCTTC. It codes for CASSYSAGGYTF.

The chain joins TRBV5-1 to TRBJ2-2; 10 positions agree with TRBD2. The CDR3 runs 16 residues. Per the germline V gene, CDR1 is SGHRS and CDR2 is YFSETQ. V dropped 2 bases and J dropped 7; count of bases not matched to a gene: 8. Here the CDR3 reads CASSLAAGGLGGELFF. In DNA form, the CDR3 reads TGCGCCAGCAGCTTAGCAGCGGGGGGGCTCGGCGGGGAGCTGTTTTTT.

This clone was observed a few times. V gene TRBV6-6 combines with J gene TRBJ2-7; TRBD1 aligns across 9 bases. The CDR3 covers 14 residues. V gave up 8 bases and J gave up 4 bases; unmatched junction bases: 9. CDR1 and CDR2 (germline): MNHNY, SVGAGI (reference sequence). CDR3 bases: TGTGCCAGCGAGACAGGGGGATTGGGGTACGAGCAGTACTTC. Its translation: CASETGGLGYEQYF.

This clone was picked up a small number of times. J is TRBJ2-7 and V is TRBV28, with TRBD1 identical over 11 bases. The CDR3 has 15 amino acids. V dropped 3 bases and J dropped 5; count of bases not matched to a gene: 6. The germline CDR1 and CDR2 sequences are MDHEN and SYDVKM. This chain's CDR3 is CASSLTPGQGDEQYF. The CDR3 DNA follows: TGTGCCAGCAGTTTGACCCCGGGACAGGGGGACGAGCAGTACTTC.

The chain couples TRBV19 to TRBJ2-3; 9 bases agree with TRBD1. Germline CDR1 and CDR2: LNHDA and SQIVND (reference sequence). V was clipped by 4 bases and J by 5 bases; unmatched bases: 7. The CDR3 extends over 15 amino acids. The CDR3: CASSTGTGFEDTQYF. For the CDR3, the DNA is TGTGCCAGTAGTACCGGGACAGGGTTTGAAGATACGCAGTATTTT.

The chain combines TRBV6-5 with TRBJ2-5; D unclear. Per germline, CDR1 MNHEY and CDR2 SVGAGI. Trimming removed 6 bases at V and 3 bases at J, with 14 bases between. CDR3 length: 14 residues. CDR3 residues: CASRGGYREETQYF. The CDR3 nucleotides are TGTGCCAGCAGGGGTGGATATCGGGAAGAGACCCAGTACTTC.

The rearrangement joins TRBV4-2 to TRBJ1-4, with 9 bases that match TRBD1. J was trimmed by 10 bases and V by 1 base; bases with no gene match: 10. CDR1 and CDR2 (germline): LGHNA, YNFKEQ. The CDR3 runs to 16 residues. The CDR3 sequence is CASSQVITGGSGKLFF. CDR3 bases: TGTGCCAGCAGCCAAGTGATAACAGGGGGCTCGGGAAAACTGTTTTTT.

The J gene is TRBJ2-7, the V gene TRBV7-9, with D perhaps matching TRBD2 (6 bases). Germline CDR1 reads SEHNR; CDR2 reads FQNEAQ (reference sequence). The CDR3 totals 15 residues. The V gene lost 1 base and the J gene lost 2 bases, with 12 bases spanning the gap. The CDR3 reads CASSLETGDPYEQYF. Here the CDR3 DNA reads TGTGCCAGCAGCTTAGAAACGGGAGACCCCTACGAGCAGTACTTC.

Concerning this clone: This sample also contains other DNA sequences that code for the same CDR3. The chain uses TRBV5-6 and TRBJ1-2; D unresolved. From germline, CDR1 is SGHDT and CDR2 YYEEEE. Trimming cost V 4 bases and J 4 bases, with 8 bases left between them. CDR3 length: 12 amino acids. The CDR3 DNA reads TGTGCCAGCAGCCCGGTCGGCTATGGCTACACCTTC. It encodes CASSPVGYGYTF.

This sequence joins TRBV27 and TRBJ2-7, with D possibly matching TRBD1 (5 bases). Trimming took off 5 bases at V and 1 base at J, with 12 bases between the two ends. The CDR3 runs 14 residues. Per germline, CDR1 MNHEY and CDR2 SMNVEV (reference sequence). The CDR3 loop is CASSQSRVSYEQYF. In nucleotides, the CDR3 is TGTGCCAGCAGTCAAAGCAGGGTTTCCTACGAGCAGTACTTC.

The rearrangement uses TRBV29-1 and TRBJ1-1; D possibly corresponds to TRBD1 (5 bases). V was clipped by 6 bases and J by 7 bases, with 15 bases between them. CDR1 and CDR2 from the germline V gene are SQVTM and ANQGSEA. The CDR3 is 12 residues long. The CDR3 DNA follows: TGCAGCGTGACACGGGGGGTTGGTGAAGCTTTCTTT. It yields the protein CSVTRGVGEAFF.

This sequence joins TRBV5-1 and TRBJ1-1; tentatively, D is TRBD1 (5 bases). Trimming stripped 0 bases from V and 6 bases from J, with 18 bases between. This CDR3 is built from 16 residues. Germline V CDR1 and CDR2: SGHRS, YFSETQ. DNA of the CDR3: TGCGCCAGCAGCTTGGTGGACAATTTTGGGGGGGCTGAAGCTTTCTTT. Protein: CASSLVDNFGGAEAFF.

The gene calls are TRBV7-8 and TRBJ2-3, with TRBD2 matching over 7 bases. The V gene end was trimmed by 1 base and the J gene end by 0 bases; junction bases not matched to a gene: 4. The CDR3 is 16 residues long. CDR1 is SGHVS and CDR2 is FQNEAQ in the germline V gene. The CDR3 region is CASSLGVSGSTDTQYF. CDR3 DNA sequence: TGTGCCAGCAGCTTAGGGGTTAGCGGGAGCACAGATACGCAGTATTTT. Using reference TRBV7-8 and TRBJ2-3 for the parts outside the CDR3, the full variable domain is GAGVSQSPRYKVAKRGQDVALRCDPISGHVSLFWYQQALGQGPEFLTYFQNEAQLDKSGLPSDRFFAERPEGSVSTLKIQRTQQEDSAVYLCASSLGVSGSTDTQYFGPGTRLTVL.